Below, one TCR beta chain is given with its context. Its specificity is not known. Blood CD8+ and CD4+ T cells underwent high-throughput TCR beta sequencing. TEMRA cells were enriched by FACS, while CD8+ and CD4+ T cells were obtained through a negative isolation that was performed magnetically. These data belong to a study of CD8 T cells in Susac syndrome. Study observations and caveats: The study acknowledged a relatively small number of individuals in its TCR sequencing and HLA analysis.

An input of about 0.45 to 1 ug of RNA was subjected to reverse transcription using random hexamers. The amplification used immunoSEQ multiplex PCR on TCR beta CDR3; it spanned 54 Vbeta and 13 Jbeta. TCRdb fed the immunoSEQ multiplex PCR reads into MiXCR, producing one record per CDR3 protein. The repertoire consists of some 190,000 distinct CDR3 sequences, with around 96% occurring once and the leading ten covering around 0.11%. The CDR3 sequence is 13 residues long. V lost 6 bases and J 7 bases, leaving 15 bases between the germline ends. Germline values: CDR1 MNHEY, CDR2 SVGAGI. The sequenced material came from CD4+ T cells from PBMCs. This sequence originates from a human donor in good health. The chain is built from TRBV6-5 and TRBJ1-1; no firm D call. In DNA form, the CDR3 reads TGTGCCAGCAGGGATCCAGATGGACGTGAAGCTTTCTTT. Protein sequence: CASRDPDGREAFF.